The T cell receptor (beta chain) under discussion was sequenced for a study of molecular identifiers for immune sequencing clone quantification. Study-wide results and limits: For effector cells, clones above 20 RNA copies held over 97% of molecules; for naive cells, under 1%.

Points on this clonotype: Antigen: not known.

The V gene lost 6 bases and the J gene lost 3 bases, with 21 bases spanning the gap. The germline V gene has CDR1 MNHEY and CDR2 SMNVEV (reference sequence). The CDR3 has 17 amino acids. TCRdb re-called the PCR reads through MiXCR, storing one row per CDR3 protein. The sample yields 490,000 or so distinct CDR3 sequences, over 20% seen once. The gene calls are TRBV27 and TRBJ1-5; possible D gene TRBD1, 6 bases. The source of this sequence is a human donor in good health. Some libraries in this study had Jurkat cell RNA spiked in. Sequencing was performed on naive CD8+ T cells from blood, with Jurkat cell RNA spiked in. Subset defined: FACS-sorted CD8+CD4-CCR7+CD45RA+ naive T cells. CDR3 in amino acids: CASSRVGVQGPNQPQHF. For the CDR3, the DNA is TGTGCCAGCAGCCGGGTTGGGGTACAGGGCCCCAATCAGCCCCAGCATTTT.